A selection of T cell receptor beta chains follows, all from one sample in a study of beta chain features in type 1 diabetes. Generated by immunoSEQ multiplex PCR, the TCRdb table keeps only in-frame clones and is missing some. This sample yields roughly 500,000 clones, of which approximately 10% are seen a single time; 0.04% to 0.05% belongs to the top ten. Sequences were obtained from naive CD4+ T cells from blood. Receptors originate from a woman younger than 35 in good health. Both conserved end residues are part of each CDR3. The order of the fields is J gene, D gene, clone size, V gene, CDR3 protein, CDR3 DNA. D genes are given only for firm matches. Where a row states a size, it is once, few, many or the class of an expanded clone; other rows omit it.

J gene: TRBJ2-3; D gene: .; clone size: .; V gene: TRBV18; CDR3 protein: CASSPSRSGTDTQYF; CDR3 DNA: TGTGCCAGCTCACCGTCCAGGAGTGGCACAGATACGCAGTATTTT
J gene: TRBJ1-2; D gene: TRBD1; clone size: few; V gene: TRBV7-9; CDR3 protein: CASSADRANYGYTF; CDR3 DNA: TGTGCCAGCAGCGCGGACAGGGCTAACTATGGCTACACCTTC
J gene: TRBJ2-1; D gene: TRBD1; clone size: .; V gene: TRBV5-1; CDR3 protein: CASRGGQVTYNEQFF; CDR3 DNA: TGCGCCAGCAGAGGAGGACAGGTAACCTACAATGAGCAGTTCTTC
J gene: TRBJ2-4; D gene: .; clone size: few; V gene: TRBV19; CDR3 protein: CASVPTGTKNIQYF; CDR3 DNA: TGTGCCAGTGTCCCTACAGGCACCAAAAACATTCAGTACTTC
J gene: TRBJ1-1; D gene: .; clone size: .; V gene: TRBV25-1; CDR3 protein: CASRPPSGLWTEAFF; CDR3 DNA: TGTGCCAGCAGGCCCCCGTCAGGCTTGTGGACTGAAGCTTTCTTT
J gene: TRBJ2-7; D gene: .; clone size: few; V gene: TRBV7-9; CDR3 protein: CASSLAWEQYF; CDR3 DNA: TGTGCCAGCAGCTTAGCTTGGGAGCAGTACTTC
J gene: TRBJ2-7; D gene: TRBD1; clone size: few; V gene: TRBV4-3; CDR3 protein: CASSQDRATGLDEQYF; CDR3 DNA: TGCGCCAGCAGCCAAGATCGGGCGACAGGGCTCGACGAGCAGTACTTC
J gene: TRBJ1-4; D gene: .; clone size: few; V gene: TRBV29-1; CDR3 protein: CSAVRTQNEKLFF; CDR3 DNA: TGCAGCGCCGTCAGGACCCAAAATGAAAAACTGTTTTTT
J gene: TRBJ2-1; D gene: .; clone size: few; V gene: TRBV15; CDR3 protein: CATSRGGLMNSYNEQFF; CDR3 DNA: TGTGCCACCAGCAGAGGCGGACTCATGAACTCCTACAATGAGCAGTTCTTC
J gene: TRBJ1-3; D gene: TRBD1; clone size: .; V gene: TRBV7-9; CDR3 protein: CASSPTGGSGNTIYF; CDR3 DNA: TGTGCCAGCAGCCCCACAGGGGGCTCTGGAAACACCATATATTTT
J gene: TRBJ2-1; D gene: TRBD2; clone size: .; V gene: TRBV11-2; CDR3 protein: CASSSRTSGRIEQFF; CDR3 DNA: TGTGCCAGCAGCTCCCGGACTAGCGGGAGGATTGAGCAGTTCTTC
J gene: TRBJ1-1; D gene: .; clone size: few; V gene: TRBV10-3; CDR3 protein: CAISESFVGKAFF; CDR3 DNA: TGTGCCATCAGTGAATCGTTTGTGGGGAAAGCTTTCTTT
J gene: TRBJ2-3; D gene: .; clone size: few; V gene: TRBV19; CDR3 protein: CASSITWDTQYF; CDR3 DNA: TGTGCCAGTAGTATTACCTGGGATACGCAGTATTTT
J gene: TRBJ2-7; D gene: .; clone size: .; V gene: TRBV7-2; CDR3 protein: CASSPAGSSYEQYF; CDR3 DNA: TGTGCCAGCAGCCCCGCGGGGAGTAGCTACGAGCAGTACTTC
J gene: TRBJ1-3; D gene: .; clone size: few; V gene: TRBV7-2; CDR3 protein: CASSQGRTSGNTIYF; CDR3 DNA: TGTGCCAGCAGCCAAGGACGGACGTCTGGAAACACCATATATTTT
J gene: TRBJ1-1; D gene: TRBD1; clone size: few; V gene: TRBV4-3; CDR3 protein: CASSHPGQGGTEAFF; CDR3 DNA: TGCGCCAGCAGCCACCCGGGACAGGGAGGCACTGAAGCTTTCTTT
J gene: TRBJ1-3; D gene: .; clone size: .; V gene: TRBV9; CDR3 protein: CASSAGTGNTIYF; CDR3 DNA: TGTGCCAGCAGCGCTGGGACTGGAAACACCATATATTTT
J gene: TRBJ1-3; D gene: .; clone size: .; V gene: TRBV30; CDR3 protein: CAWSVGLTIYF; CDR3 DNA: TGTGCCTGGAGTGTAGGTTTGACCATATATTTT
J gene: TRBJ2-1; D gene: TRBD1; clone size: .; V gene: TRBV18; CDR3 protein: CASSPPGQGGSYNEQFF; CDR3 DNA: TGTGCCAGCTCACCGCCGGGACAGGGAGGCTCCTACAATGAGCAGTTCTTC
J gene: TRBJ2-5; D gene: .; clone size: .; V gene: TRBV5-1; CDR3 protein: CASSLTVPHQETQYF; CDR3 DNA: TGCGCCAGCAGCTTGACAGTCCCCCACCAAGAGACCCAGTACTTC
J gene: TRBJ1-5; D gene: .; clone size: few; V gene: TRBV7-2; CDR3 protein: CASSLFARQNSNQPQHF; CDR3 DNA: TGTGCCAGCAGCTTGTTCGCTAGGCAGAATAGCAATCAGCCCCAGCATTTT
J gene: TRBJ2-1; D gene: TRBD1; clone size: .; V gene: TRBV7-3; CDR3 protein: CASSLTTGVNEQFF; CDR3 DNA: TGTGCCAGCAGCTTAACGACAGGGGTAAATGAGCAGTTCTTC
J gene: TRBJ2-7; D gene: .; clone size: few; V gene: TRBV29-1; CDR3 protein: CSVEGPSGESSYEQYF; CDR3 DNA: TGCAGCGTTGAAGGTCCCTCAGGGGAGAGCTCCTACGAGCAGTACTTC
J gene: TRBJ2-5; D gene: .; clone size: few; V gene: TRBV7-2; CDR3 protein: CASSLATWSPETQYF; CDR3 DNA: TGTGCCAGCAGCTTAGCTACGTGGTCCCCAGAGACCCAGTACTTC
J gene: TRBJ2-7; D gene: TRBD2; clone size: few; V gene: TRBV13; CDR3 protein: CASSRGLAVIYEQYF; CDR3 DNA: TGTGCCAGCAGCCGGGGACTAGCGGTGATCTACGAGCAGTACTTC
J gene: TRBJ2-1; D gene: TRBD2; clone size: few; V gene: TRBV29-1; CDR3 protein: CSIGLVDEQFF; CDR3 DNA: TGCAGCATAGGACTAGTCGATGAGCAGTTCTTC